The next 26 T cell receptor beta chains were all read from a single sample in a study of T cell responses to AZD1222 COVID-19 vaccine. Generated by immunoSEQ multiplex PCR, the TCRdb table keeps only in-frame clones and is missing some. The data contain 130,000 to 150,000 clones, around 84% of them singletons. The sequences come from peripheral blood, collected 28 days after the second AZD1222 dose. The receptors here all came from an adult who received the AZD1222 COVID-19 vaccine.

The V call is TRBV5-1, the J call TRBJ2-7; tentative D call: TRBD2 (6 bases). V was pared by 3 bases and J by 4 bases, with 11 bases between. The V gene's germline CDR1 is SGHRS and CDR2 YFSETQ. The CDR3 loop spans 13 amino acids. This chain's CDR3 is CASSYSGTYEQYF. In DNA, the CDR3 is TGCGCCAGCAGCTATTCTGGGACTTACGAGCAGTACTTC.

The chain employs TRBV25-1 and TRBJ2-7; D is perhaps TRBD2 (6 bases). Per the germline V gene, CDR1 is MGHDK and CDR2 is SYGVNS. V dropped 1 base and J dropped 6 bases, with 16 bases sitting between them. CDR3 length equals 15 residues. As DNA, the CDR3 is TGTGCCAGCAGTGAATCTTTGACTAGAGGTGGCGAGCAGTACTTC. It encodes CASSESLTRGGEQYF.

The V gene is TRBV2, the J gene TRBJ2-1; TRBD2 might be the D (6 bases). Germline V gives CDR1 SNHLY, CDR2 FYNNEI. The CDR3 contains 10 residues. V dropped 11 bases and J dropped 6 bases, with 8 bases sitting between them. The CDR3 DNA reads TGTGCCGGAGGGGCCAATGAGCAGTTCTTC. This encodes CAGGANEQFF.

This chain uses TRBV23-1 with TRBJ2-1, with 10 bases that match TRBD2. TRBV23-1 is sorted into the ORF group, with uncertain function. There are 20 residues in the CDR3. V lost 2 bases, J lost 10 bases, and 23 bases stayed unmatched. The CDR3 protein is CASSQPIHRRLAGDYGEQFF. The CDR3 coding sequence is TGCGCCAGCAGTCAACCCATCCACCGTCGGCTAGCGGGGGATTATGGGGAGCAGTTCTTC.

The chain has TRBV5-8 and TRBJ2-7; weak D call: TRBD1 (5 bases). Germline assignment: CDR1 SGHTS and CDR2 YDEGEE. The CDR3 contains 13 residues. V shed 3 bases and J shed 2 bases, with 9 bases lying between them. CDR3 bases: TGTGCCAGCAGCTACGACAGCCCCTACGAGCAGTACTTC. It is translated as CASSYDSPYEQYF.

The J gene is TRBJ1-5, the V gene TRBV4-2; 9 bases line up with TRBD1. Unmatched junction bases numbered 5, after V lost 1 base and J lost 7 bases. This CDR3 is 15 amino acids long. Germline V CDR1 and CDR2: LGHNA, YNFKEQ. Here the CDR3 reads CASSQVRTGEQPQHF. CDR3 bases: TGTGCCAGCAGCCAAGTTCGGACAGGGGAACAGCCCCAGCATTTT.

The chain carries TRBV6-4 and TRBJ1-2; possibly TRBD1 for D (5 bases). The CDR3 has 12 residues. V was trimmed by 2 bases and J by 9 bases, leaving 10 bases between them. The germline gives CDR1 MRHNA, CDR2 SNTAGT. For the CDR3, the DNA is TGTGCCAGCAGTGACGGGGGTTCCAGCTACACCTTC. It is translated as CASSDGGSSYTF.

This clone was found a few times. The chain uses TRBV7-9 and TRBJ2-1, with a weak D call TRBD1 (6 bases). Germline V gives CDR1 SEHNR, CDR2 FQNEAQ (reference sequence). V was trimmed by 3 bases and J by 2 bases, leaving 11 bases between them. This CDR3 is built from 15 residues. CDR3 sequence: CASSFLDRPYNEQFF. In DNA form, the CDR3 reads TGTGCCAGCAGCTTTTTGGACAGACCCTACAATGAGCAGTTCTTC.

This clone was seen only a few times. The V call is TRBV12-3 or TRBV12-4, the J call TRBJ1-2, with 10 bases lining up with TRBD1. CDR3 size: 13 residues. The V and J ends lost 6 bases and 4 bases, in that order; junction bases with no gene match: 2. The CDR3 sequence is CASRGTGAYGYTF. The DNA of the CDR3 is TGTGCCAGCAGAGGGACAGGGGCCTATGGCTACACCTTC.

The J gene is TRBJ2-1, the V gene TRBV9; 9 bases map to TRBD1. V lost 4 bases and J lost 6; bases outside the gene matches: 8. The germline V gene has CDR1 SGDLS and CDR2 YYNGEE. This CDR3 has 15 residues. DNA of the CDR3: TGTGCCAGCAGCCCCAGACAGGGGGGAACCAATGAGCAGTTCTTC. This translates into CASSPRQGGTNEQFF.

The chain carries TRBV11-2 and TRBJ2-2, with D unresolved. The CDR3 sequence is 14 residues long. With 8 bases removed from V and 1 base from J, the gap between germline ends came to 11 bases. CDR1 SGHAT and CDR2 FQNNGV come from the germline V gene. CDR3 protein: CASSPGVNTGELFF. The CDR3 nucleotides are TGTGCCAGCTCCCCCGGCGTGAACACCGGGGAGCTGTTTTTT.

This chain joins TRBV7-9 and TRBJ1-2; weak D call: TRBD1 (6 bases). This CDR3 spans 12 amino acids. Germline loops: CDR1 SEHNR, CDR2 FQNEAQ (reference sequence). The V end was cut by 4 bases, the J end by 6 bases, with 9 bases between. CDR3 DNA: TGTGCCAGCAGCTCCAGGGGTAATGGCTACACCTTC. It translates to CASSSRGNGYTF.

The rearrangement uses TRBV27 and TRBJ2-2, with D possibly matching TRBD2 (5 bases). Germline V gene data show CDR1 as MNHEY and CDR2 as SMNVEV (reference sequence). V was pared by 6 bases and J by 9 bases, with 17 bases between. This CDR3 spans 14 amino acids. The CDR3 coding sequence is TGTGCCAGCAGGGGGATCGGGGAGTCTCGGGAGCTGTTTTTT. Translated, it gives CASRGIGESRELFF.

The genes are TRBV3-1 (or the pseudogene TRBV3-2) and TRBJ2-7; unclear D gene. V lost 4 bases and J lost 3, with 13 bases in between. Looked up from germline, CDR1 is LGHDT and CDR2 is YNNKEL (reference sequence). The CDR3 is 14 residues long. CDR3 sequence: CASSPDGLNYEQYF. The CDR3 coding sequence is TGTGCCAGCAGCCCCGATGGCCTTAACTACGAGCAGTACTTC.

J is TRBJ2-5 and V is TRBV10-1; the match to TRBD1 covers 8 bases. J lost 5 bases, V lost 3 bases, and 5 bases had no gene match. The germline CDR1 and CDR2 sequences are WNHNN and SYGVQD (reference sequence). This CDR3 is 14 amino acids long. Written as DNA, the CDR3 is TGCGCCAGCAGTGAACAGGACAGGGTCGAGACCCAGTACTTC. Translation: CASSEQDRVETQYF.

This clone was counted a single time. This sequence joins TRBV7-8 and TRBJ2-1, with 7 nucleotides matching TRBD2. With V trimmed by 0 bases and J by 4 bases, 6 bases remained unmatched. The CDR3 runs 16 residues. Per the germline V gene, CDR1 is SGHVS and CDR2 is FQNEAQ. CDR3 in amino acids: CASSLAPGEGYNEQFF. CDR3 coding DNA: TGTGCCAGCAGCTTAGCTCCTGGGGAGGGATACAATGAGCAGTTCTTC.

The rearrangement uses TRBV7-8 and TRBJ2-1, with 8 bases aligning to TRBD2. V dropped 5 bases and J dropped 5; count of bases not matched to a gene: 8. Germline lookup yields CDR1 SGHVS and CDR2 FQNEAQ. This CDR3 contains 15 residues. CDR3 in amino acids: CASSPGGLRDNEQFF. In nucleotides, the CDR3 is TGTGCCAGCAGCCCGGGGGGGTTGCGGGACAATGAGCAGTTCTTC.

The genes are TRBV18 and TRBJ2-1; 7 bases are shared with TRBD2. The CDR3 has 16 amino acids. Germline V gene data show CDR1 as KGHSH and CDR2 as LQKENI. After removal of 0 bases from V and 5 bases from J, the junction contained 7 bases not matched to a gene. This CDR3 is CASSPPGLAENNEQFF. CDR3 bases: TGTGCCAGCTCACCACCGGGGCTAGCGGAGAACAATGAGCAGTTCTTC.

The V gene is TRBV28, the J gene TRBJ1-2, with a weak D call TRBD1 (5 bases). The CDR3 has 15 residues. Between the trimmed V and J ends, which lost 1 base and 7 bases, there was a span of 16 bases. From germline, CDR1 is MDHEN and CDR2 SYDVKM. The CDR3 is CASSLSRPGGTGYTF. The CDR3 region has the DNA TGTGCCAGCAGTTTATCCCGCCCGGGGGGAACTGGCTACACCTTC.

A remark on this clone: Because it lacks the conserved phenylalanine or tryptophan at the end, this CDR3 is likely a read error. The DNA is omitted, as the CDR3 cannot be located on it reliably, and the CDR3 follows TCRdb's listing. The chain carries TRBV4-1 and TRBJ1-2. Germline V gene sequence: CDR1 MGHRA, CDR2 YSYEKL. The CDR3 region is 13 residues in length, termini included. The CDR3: CASSQVEGRTLSS.

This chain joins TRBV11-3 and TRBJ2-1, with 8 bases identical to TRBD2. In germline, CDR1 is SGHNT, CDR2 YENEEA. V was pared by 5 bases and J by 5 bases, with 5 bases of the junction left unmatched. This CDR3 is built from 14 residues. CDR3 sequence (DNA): TGTGCCAGCAGCAAGACTAGCGTTCACAATGAGCAGTTCTTC. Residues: CASSKTSVHNEQFF.

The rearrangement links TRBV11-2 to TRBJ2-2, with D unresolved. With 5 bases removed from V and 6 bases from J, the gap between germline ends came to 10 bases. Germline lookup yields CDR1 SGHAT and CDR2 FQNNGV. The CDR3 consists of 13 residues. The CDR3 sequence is CASSPGVSGELFF. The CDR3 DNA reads TGTGCCAGCAGCCCCGGAGTTTCCGGGGAGCTGTTTTTT.

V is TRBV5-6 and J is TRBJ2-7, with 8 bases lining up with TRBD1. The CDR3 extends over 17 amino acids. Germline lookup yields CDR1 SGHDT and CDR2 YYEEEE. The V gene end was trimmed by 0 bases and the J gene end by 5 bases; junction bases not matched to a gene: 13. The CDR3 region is CASSLGVGQGIYNEQYF. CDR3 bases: TGTGCCAGCAGCTTGGGAGTAGGACAGGGAATTTATAACGAGCAGTACTTC.

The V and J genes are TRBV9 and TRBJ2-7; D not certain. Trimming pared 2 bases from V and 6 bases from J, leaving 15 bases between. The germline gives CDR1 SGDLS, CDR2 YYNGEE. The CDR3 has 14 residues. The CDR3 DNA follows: TGTGCCAGCAGCGTGGGAATTGGAAGTGGCGAGCAGTACTTC. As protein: CASSVGIGSGEQYF. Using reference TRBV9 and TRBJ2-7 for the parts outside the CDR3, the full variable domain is DSGVTQTPKHLITATGQRVTLRCSPRSGDLSVYWYQQSLDQGLQFLIQYYNGEERAKGNILERFSAQQFPDLHSELNLSSLELGDSALYFCASSVGIGSGEQYFGPGTRLTVT.

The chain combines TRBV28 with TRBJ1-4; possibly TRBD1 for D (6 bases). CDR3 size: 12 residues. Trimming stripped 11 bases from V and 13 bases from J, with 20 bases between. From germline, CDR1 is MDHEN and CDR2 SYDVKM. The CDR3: CAGAGGGRGLFF. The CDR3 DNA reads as TGTGCCGGTGCCGGAGGGGGTCGAGGACTGTTTTTT.

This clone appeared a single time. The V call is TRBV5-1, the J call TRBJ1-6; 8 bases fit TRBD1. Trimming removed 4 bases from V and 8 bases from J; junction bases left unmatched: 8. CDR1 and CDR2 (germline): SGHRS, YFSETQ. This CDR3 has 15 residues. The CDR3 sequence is CASSGRTGKDSPLHF. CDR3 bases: TGCGCCAGCAGCGGGCGGACAGGGAAAGATTCACCCCTCCACTTT.